This T cell receptor beta chain derives from a study of response to subunit inactivated influenza vaccine. General study points: The authors suggested that few new T cells are recruited per seasonal influenza vaccination.

Trimming took 5 bases from V and 6 from J; bases not matched to a gene: 8. CDR1 SGHTA and CDR2 FQGNSA come from the germline V gene. The CDR3 has 15 amino acids. MiXCR was run by TCRdb on the RT-PCR reads, yielding one entry per CDR3 protein. The profile shows 600,000 to 850,000 distinct CDR3 sequences, roughly 15% of them singletons. This clonotype was counted between two and nine times. What it recognizes is unknown. The receptor was derived from a man aged 50-60 years who received an inactivated influenza vaccine. Sequences were derived from PBMCs from blood, sampled less than 15 days before vaccination. The chain employs TRBV7-2 and TRBJ2-1; the match to TRBD1 covers 9 bases. The CDR3 region is CASSLRDRALNEQFF. For the CDR3, the DNA is TGTGCCAGCAGCCTCCGGGACAGGGCCCTCAATGAGCAGTTCTTC.